This TCR beta chain was identified during a study of cytomegalovirus exposure and HLA in healthy donors. Overall study: Early on, a data release was issued that held 80 million or so unique TCRs from HLA-typed donors. Regarding the study as a whole: An apparent linkage of common viral pathogens to several of the most significant clusters emerged in a later analysis.

In this sample, this clone turned up a few times. Antigen specificity is unknown. Germline V gene sequence: CDR1 MNHEY, CDR2 SVGAGI. The CDR3 has 16 residues. J lost 6 bases, V lost 3 bases, and 14 bases had no gene match. With 60 Vbeta and 13 Jbeta primers, the PCR was carried out. Method: immunoSEQ multiplex PCR; TCRdb's copy keeps in-frame clones and lacks some. The sample yields roughly 150,000 clones, around 10% seen once. The gene calls are TRBV6-5 and TRBJ2-7; 7 bases line up with TRBD2. This clonotype originated in a man aged 45-60 years in good health and CMV-seronegative. The sample consisted of PBMCs. CDR3 region: CASSYPLAGEVFEQYF. CDR3 nucleotide sequence: TGTGCCAGCAGTTATCCCCTCGCGGGAGAGGTTTTCGAGCAGTACTTC.